The following is a T cell receptor (beta chain) sequence with its context. Its antigen is currently not known. Base qualities are not recorded, but no much larger clone differs from it by a single base. The CDR3 regions of human TCRbeta chains were subjected to immunosequencing. The paper's data handling went like this. Repertoire TCRs were checked for matches against a reference library of SARS-CoV-2-specific TCRs that had been generated using the MIRA antigen-specificity platform. Breadth meant the fraction of unique TCRs that were SARS-CoV-2-associated, whereas depth meant the fraction of total T cells that were SARS-CoV-2-associated. Each spike-specific TCR was assigned to its reactive spike region and to a CD4 or CD8 class using the MIRA data. Log10-transformed breadth and depth values were compared by one-way ANOVA with Sidak's multiple comparisons tests. As stored in TCRdb, this immuneACCESS dataset retains in-frame rearrangements with V and J assigned. A fraction of the clones does not appear; measured against another copy, unresolved V genes explain less than half of the discrepancy, and the remainder lacks a known reason. The D gene and trimming were derived from the DNA, and the V and J assignments and clone size from that table. The sample profile shows 85,000 or so clones; around 84% of them were found once. The ten most abundant clones make up 5.6% of the sample.

Taken from cysteine to phenylalanine, the CDR3 has 16 residues. The sequence is cut down to CDR3 DNA, 48 bases in frame from base 1. The trim is 6 bases for V and 0 bases for J, with a gap of 15 bases between the germline ends. CDR1 KGHSH and CDR2 LQKENI were looked up in the germline V gene. The data stem from a study of T cell responses to AZD1222 COVID-19 vaccine (dated by TCRdb to the early 2020s). Describing the broader study: TCR sequencing covered roughly 230 trial participants: about 210 given two doses of AZD1222 and about 26 given two doses of MenACWY control vaccine. Trial participants were enrolled into age subgroups of 18-55, 56-69 and 70-plus years, which contained around 140, 26 and 57 TCR-sequenced participants, respectively. Paper-wide results and their limitations: Participants were mostly white British and included more females than males, and it was suggested by the authors that clonal diversity may have been underestimated. The vaccine-associated CD4 TCRs covered the entire spike protein, and the dominant responses fell in regions 160-218 and 743-854. Reportedly, almost half of the unique spike-specific TCRs recognized epitopes lying outside the regions that are mutated in the B.1.351 and B.1.1.7 variants. Only six or seven AZD1222 recipients were SARS-CoV-2 seropositive at baseline, limiting conclusions about previously exposed vaccinees. After two AZD1222 doses, spike-specific TCR breadth and depth were significantly higher than at day 0 and than in MenACWY recipients. In the small 56-69-year group, the increase in depth fell short of significance, most likely because of low power. No day 14 peak-response samples were available, so repertoires were characterized only after the peak T cell response.

The meaning of the sample's time point label: about 28 days (+/-7) after the second vaccine dose. Because spike-specific TCR depth and breadth did not differ between the two schedules, AZD1222 recipients who got a second dose at roughly 4 weeks were pooled with those who got a second dose at roughly 12 weeks. Vaccinee samples came from UK trials COV001 and COV002, including a single-blind randomized controlled phase 2/3 trial of AZD1222 (ChAdOx1 nCoV-19) in healthy adults. For TCRbeta chain sequencing, PBMC samples from trial participants were taken at day 0 and at day 28 after the second dose. The receptor comes from an adult who received the AZD1222 COVID-19 vaccine. The specimen comprised peripheral blood, sampled 28 days after the second AZD1222 dose. Recombination joined TRBV18 with TRBJ1-3; a tentative D match to TRBD1 spans 6 bases. The nucleotides read TGTGCCAGCTCCACTGACGGGGGCCCCTCTGGAAACACCATATATTTT. It codes for CASSTDGGPSGNTIYF.